This T cell receptor (beta chain) came from a study of technical replicates of blood from several donors. The CDR3 runs 15 residues. Germline V CDR1 and CDR2: SGHTA, FQGTGA. Between the trimmed V and J ends, which lost 5 bases and 1 base, there was a span of 12 bases. The protocol was immunoSEQ multiplex PCR, while the TCRdb copy is restricted to in-frame clones and leaves out a portion. This table has roughly 100,000 clones, around 95% appearing once. The sequence derives from a human donor in good health. The sequenced material came from T cells isolated from PBMCs. The chain employs TRBV7-3 and TRBJ2-1, with a tentative D call TRBD1 (5 bases). CDR3 nucleotide sequence: TGTGCCAGCAGCCAGGGTCTGGGATCCTACAATGAGCAGTTCTTC. It encodes CASSQGLGSYNEQFF. The whole variable domain, filled in from reference TRBV7-3 and TRBJ2-1, reads GAGVSQTPSNKVTEKGKYVELRCDPISGHTALYWYRQSLGQGPEFLIYFQGTGAADDSGLPNDRFFAVRPEGSVSTLKIQRTERGDSAVYLCASSQGLGSYNEQFFGPGTRLTVL.